The clone carrying this TCR beta chain is labeled medium-sized (0.01 to 0.1%). Its cognate antigen is unknown. Measured with immunoSEQ multiplex PCR; TCRdb has only the in-frame clones, and not every one. The sample lists approximately 3,100 clones, about 30% seen once, with about 22% in the top ten. CDR1 is MNHGY, CDR2 SAAAGT, per germline. Trimming left V 5 bases short and J 7 bases short, with 17 bases between. There are 14 residues in the CDR3. This entry comes from a study of T cells in localized non-small cell lung cancer. General study findings and limits: The study sequenced only one region of the tumor. As a result, intratumor heterogeneity could not be excluded and remains possible. Density of T cells in blood, when higher, went with longer overall survival.

The chain has TRBV6-8 and TRBJ2-5; possible D gene TRBD2, 6 bases. This TCR was sampled from a woman aged 35 to 75 with stage I squamous cell lung carcinoma. Sample: lung tumor tissue, taken before any cancer treatment. The CDR3 nucleotides read TGTGCCAGCAGTACAAAAGGGGAGGTCGCGACCCAGTACTTC. Translation: CASSTKGEVATQYF.